This T cell receptor (beta chain) stems from a study of cytomegalovirus exposure and HLA in healthy donors. The study's findings and limits: Beyond CMV serostatus, there was no information to go on about immune exposure. In a later analysis, the majority of CMV-associated beta chains seemingly showed HLA restriction. In a later analysis, approximately 15,000 TCR beta sequences were associated with HLA alleles at 0.05 false discovery rate. The authors enumerated 150 to 200 TCR beta chains as linked to cytomegalovirus.

Both 60 Vbeta primers and 13 Jbeta primers went into the PCR. Only in-frame clones appear in the TCRdb table, and some are missing; sequencing was by immunoSEQ multiplex PCR. The sample totals approximately 45,000 clones. As to this clone: The target antigen is unknown.

With 2 bases removed from V and 2 bases from J, the gap between germline ends came to 16 bases. There are 18 residues in the CDR3. This chain connects TRBV6-7 to TRBJ2-6; D may be TRBD2 (5 bases). TRBV6-7 is labeled an ORF, and its function is uncertain. The sequenced material came from PBMCs. The sequence derives from a male donor in good health and CMV-seronegative. This chain's CDR3 is CASSYEQPVGTGANVLTF. The CDR3 DNA follows: TGTGCCAGCAGTTACGAGCAGCCCGTCGGGACTGGGGCCAACGTCCTGACTTTC.